The 10 T cell receptor beta chains listed next were all sequenced from one sample in a study of T cell responses to AZD1222 COVID-19 vaccine. Libraries were prepared by immunoSEQ multiplex PCR; TCRdb keeps only in-frame clonotypes and omits some of them. The sample has tens of thousands of clones, 88% seen once. The sample here was peripheral blood, taken on day 0 of MenACWY control vaccination. The receptors derive from an adult in good health.

This chain uses TRBV4-3 with TRBJ2-1, with a weak D call TRBD2 (5 bases). From germline, CDR1 is LGHNA and CDR2 YSLEER. The CDR3 is 15 amino acids. Trimming removed 1 base at V and 4 bases at J, with 11 bases between. CDR3 protein: CASSQAAGRYNEQFF. CDR3 nucleotides: TGCGCCAGCAGCCAAGCGGCGGGCCGGTACAATGAGCAGTTCTTC.

V and J are TRBV9 and TRBJ1-2; maybe TRBD1 (5 bases). Germline V CDR1 and CDR2: SGDLS, YYNGEE. V was shortened by 4 bases and J by 5 bases, with 18 bases between the two germline ends. The length of the CDR3 is 15 residues. CDR3 DNA sequence: TGTGCCAGCAGCCCGACGGGGCAGAATGGGTATGGCTACACCTTC. Its translation is CASSPTGQNGYGYTF.

The CDR3 sequence: CASSLVEDAGNQPQHF. The CDR3 nucleotides are TGTGCCAGCAGCTTAGTGGAGGACGCGGGCAATCAGCCCCAGCATTTT. The gene calls are TRBV7-8 and TRBJ1-5; D remains ambiguous. Trimming removed 1 base from V and 2 bases from J, with 12 bases in between. The CDR3 runs 16 residues. Per the germline V gene, CDR1 is SGHVS and CDR2 is FQNEAQ. The full variable domain, completed using reference TRBV7-8 and TRBJ1-5, is GAGVSQSPRYKVAKRGQDVALRCDPISGHVSLFWYQQALGQGPEFLTYFQNEAQLDKSGLPSDRFFAERPEGSVSTLKIQRTQQEDSAVYLCASSLVEDAGNQPQHFGDGTRLSIL.

The gene calls are TRBV9 and TRBJ1-6; 8 nucleotides agree with TRBD1. Trimming cost V 3 bases and J 7 bases; bases outside gene matches: 6. Looked up from germline, CDR1 is SGDLS and CDR2 is YYNGEE. This CDR3 is 15 amino acids long. CDR3 in amino acids: CASSDQTGGNSPLHF. Written as DNA, the CDR3 is TGTGCCAGCAGCGACCAAACAGGGGGGAATTCACCCCTCCACTTT.

V gene TRBV12-3 or TRBV12-4 combines with J gene TRBJ2-5; 8 bases agree with TRBD1. V gave up 3 bases and J gave up 4 bases; unmatched junction bases: 1. This CDR3 is built from 13 residues. CDR3: CASSFGTGETQYF. The CDR3 DNA reads TGTGCCAGCAGTTTTGGGACAGGAGAGACCCAGTACTTC.

The chain couples TRBV28 to TRBJ1-5; D is unresolved. CDR1 and CDR2 (germline): MDHEN, SYDVKM. This CDR3 has 12 amino acids. V was pared by 1 base and J by 6 bases, with 4 bases between. The CDR3 is CASSLFSQPQHF. CDR3 nucleotide sequence: TGTGCCAGCAGTTTATTCTCTCAGCCCCAGCATTTT.

The gene calls are TRBV7-9 and TRBJ2-1, with D maybe TRBD2 (5 bases). CDR1 is SEHNR, CDR2 FQNEAQ, per germline (reference sequence). This CDR3 is built from 11 residues. V was trimmed by 10 bases and J by 3 bases, leaving 7 bases between them. The CDR3 spells CATGLYNEQFF. The DNA of the CDR3 is TGTGCCACCGGACTCTACAATGAGCAGTTCTTC.

J is TRBJ1-4 and V is TRBV19; the D gene is possibly TRBD1 (6 bases). Germline V gives CDR1 LNHDA, CDR2 SQIVND (reference sequence). The CDR3 sequence is 15 residues long. The V end lost 3 bases, the J end lost 6 bases, and 14 bases lay between the germline ends. CDR3 DNA sequence: TGTGCCAGTAGTATGAGGGGGTCCGGCTATGAAAAACTGTTTTTT. Protein: CASSMRGSGYEKLFF.

The chain couples TRBV14 to TRBJ1-1; D is unclear. V lost 2 bases, J lost 5 bases, and 12 bases lay in between. The CDR3 is made up of 14 amino acids. Germline CDR1 reads SGHDN; CDR2 reads FVKESK. Here the CDR3 reads CASSQSWAGTEAFF. The CDR3 nucleotides are TGTGCCAGCAGCCAATCATGGGCGGGGACTGAAGCTTTCTTT.

V is TRBV27 and J is TRBJ1-1, with D tentatively TRBD1 (6 bases). The CDR3 is 13 amino acids. CDR1 MNHEY and CDR2 SMNVEV come from the germline V gene (reference sequence). Deletions cut 8 bases from V and 8 bases from J, with 18 bases between. The CDR3 bases are TGTGCCAGCCGTCTAATGGGGACAACCGAAGCTTTCTTT. Amino acids: CASRLMGTTEAFF.